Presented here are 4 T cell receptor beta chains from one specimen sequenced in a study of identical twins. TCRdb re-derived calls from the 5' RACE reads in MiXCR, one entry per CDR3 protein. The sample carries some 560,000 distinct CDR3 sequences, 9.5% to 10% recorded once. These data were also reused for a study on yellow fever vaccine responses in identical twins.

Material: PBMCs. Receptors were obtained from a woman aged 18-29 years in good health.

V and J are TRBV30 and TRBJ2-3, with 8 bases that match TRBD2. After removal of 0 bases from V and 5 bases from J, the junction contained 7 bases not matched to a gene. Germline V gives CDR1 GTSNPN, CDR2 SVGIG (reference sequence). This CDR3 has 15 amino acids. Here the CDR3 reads CAWSVRERELDTQYF. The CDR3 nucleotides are TGTGCCTGGAGTGTACGGGAGCGGGAGTTAGATACGCAGTATTTT.

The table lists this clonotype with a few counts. CDR3 residues: CASSFGGRGSYEQYF. The CDR3, as DNA: TGTGCCAGCAGCTTCGGCGGGAGGGGCTCCTACGAGCAGTACTTC. The chain couples TRBV11-2 to TRBJ2-7; 9 bases map to TRBD2. There are 15 residues in the CDR3. With 3 bases clipped from V and 0 bases from J, the junction kept 3 bases outside the gene matches. Germline CDR1 and CDR2: SGHAT and FQNNGV.

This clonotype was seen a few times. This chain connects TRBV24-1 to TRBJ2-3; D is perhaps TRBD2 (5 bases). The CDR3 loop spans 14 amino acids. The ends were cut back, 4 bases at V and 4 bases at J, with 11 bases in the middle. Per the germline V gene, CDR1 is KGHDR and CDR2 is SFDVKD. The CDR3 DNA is TGTGCCACCAGTGACCCCGGACTTTCAGATACGCAGTATTTT. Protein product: CATSDPGLSDTQYF.

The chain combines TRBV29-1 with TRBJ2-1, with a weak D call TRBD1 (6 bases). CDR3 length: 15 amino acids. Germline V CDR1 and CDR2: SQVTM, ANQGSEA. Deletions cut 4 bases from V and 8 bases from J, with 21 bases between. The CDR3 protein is CSVVPSLGGAYEQFF. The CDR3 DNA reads TGCAGCGTTGTCCCTAGCTTAGGGGGAGCTTATGAGCAGTTCTTC.